This record looks at one T cell receptor beta chain sequence and its context. This clone has just one count. What antigen it recognizes has not been identified. Within one base of it there is no much larger clone, and no base qualities were kept. The trial excluded patients who had a history of autoimmune disease or were on systemic immunosuppression. Peripheral blood for TCR sequencing was collected from all dose cohorts at baseline, on cycle 4 day 1, and on cycle 7 day 1. The samples were taken from a phase I, first-in-human, multicenter, open-label dose-escalation trial of ivuxolimab. The trial enrolled adults with locally advanced or metastatic head and neck squamous cell, hepatocellular, melanoma or renal cell carcinoma. Before TCR sequencing, CD4+ and CD8+ T cells were separately sorted from peripheral blood. This sample was included in a study of OX40 agonist ivuxolimab in advanced cancers. About the investigation overall: Ivuxolimab was an agonistic, fully human IgG2 monoclonal antibody directed against OX40 (CD134), a costimulatory receptor. The paper describes the monotherapy dose-escalation part (N = 52 patients) of the phase I trial of ivuxolimab. Peripheral TCRbeta sequencing aimed to test whether ivuxolimab altered TCR sequence diversity and caused clonal T-cell expansion. In the dose-escalation cohort, approximately 82% of patients were male, and the mean age was approximately 64 years, with a range of 23 to 79. Of the approximately 54 patients in dose escalation, around 20 had hepatocellular carcinoma, some 15 had melanoma, 9 had renal cell carcinoma and 9 had head and neck cancer. Intravenous ivuxolimab was administered to patients every 2 weeks at six dose levels: 0.01, 0.1, 0.3, 1.5, 3 and 10 mg/kg. Partial responses were achieved by three dose-escalation patients, of whom one had hepatocellular carcinoma and two had cutaneous melanoma. Prior anti-PD-1, anti-PD-L1 or anti-CTLA-4 therapy was permitted, and checkpoint inhibitors had been received by less than 45% of dose-escalation patients.

Beyond this particular receptor, the publication reports: After ivuxolimab, CD8+ T cells had more expanded clones than CD4+ T cells on average. In partial responders in the 0.1-3.0 mg/kg groups, normalized peripheral clonal expansion was found to be among the lowest, especially among CD8+ T cells. The antigen specificity of the peripheral T cells that underwent clonal expansion was not determined. At doses of 0.1 to 3.0 mg/kg, clonal expansion of both CD4+ and CD8+ blood T cells was observed from baseline to week 6. Low levels of normalized T-cell clonal expansion were also seen in some patients who did not respond.

Genomic DNA was extracted from sorted cells for sequencing of the TCRbeta CDR3 region. TCRbeta CDR3 regions were sequenced using the immunoSEQ Assay. Not all clones reach the TCRdb copy of this immuneACCESS table, which keeps in-frame sequences only. Checked studies attribute under half of the gap to unresolved V genes and leave the rest unexplained. For this sample there are 70,000 to 85,000 clones; roughly nine tenths appear just once. Of the sample, 0.69% is held by the ten largest clones. The receptor comes from an adult with an advanced solid tumor such as melanoma, head and neck, liver or kidney cancer. The sample was CD4+ or CD8+ T cells sorted from blood, taken in a trial of the OX40 agonist ivuxolimab.

The nucleotide sequence is TGCGCCAGCAGCCAAGTAAATCTCGTTTACACAGATACGCAGTATTTT. Its protein is CASSQVNLVYTDTQYF. The sequence joins TRBV4-1 to TRBJ2-3; the D gene cannot be resolved reliably. From cysteine to phenylalanine, the CDR3 is 16 amino acids long. The read is trimmed to its CDR3 DNA, 48 bases read in frame from base 1. Relative to germline, V is 1 base shorter and J is 2 bases shorter, with 13 bases between their ends. According to the germline V gene, CDR1 reads MGHRA and CDR2 reads YSYEKL.